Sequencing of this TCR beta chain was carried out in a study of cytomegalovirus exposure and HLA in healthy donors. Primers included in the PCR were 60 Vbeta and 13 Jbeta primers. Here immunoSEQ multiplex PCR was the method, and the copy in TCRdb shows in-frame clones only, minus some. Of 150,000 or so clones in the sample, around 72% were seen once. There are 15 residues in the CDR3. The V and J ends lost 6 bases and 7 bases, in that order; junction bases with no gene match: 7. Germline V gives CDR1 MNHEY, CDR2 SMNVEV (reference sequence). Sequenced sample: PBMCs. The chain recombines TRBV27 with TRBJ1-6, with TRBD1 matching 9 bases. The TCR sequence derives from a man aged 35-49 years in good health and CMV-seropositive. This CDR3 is CASSQGGTGNSPLHF. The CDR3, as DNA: TGTGCCAGCAGCCAGGGCGGGACAGGGAATTCACCCCTCCACTTT.